A selection of T cell receptor beta chains follows, all from one sample in a study of shared clonotypes between healthy human individuals. Sequencing was performed with immunoSEQ multiplex PCR; in TCRdb, only in-frame clones are kept and a portion is missing. The table lists approximately 650,000 clones, around 95% of them singletons. Material: naive CD8+ T cells sorted from blood. The receptors were gathered from a woman aged 25 to 45 in good health. CDR3s include the opening cysteine and the closing phenylalanine or tryptophan. A D gene is named only where the DNA matches it firmly. Not every row has a clone size; where given, it reads once, few, many or a size class.

CDR3nt: TGTGCCAGCAGCTTAACCGGGGAGCTGTTTTTT; CDR3aa: CASSLTGELFF; d_gene: -; j_gene: TRBJ2-2; v_gene: TRBV7-9; abundance: -
CDR3nt: TGCGCCAGCAGCCAAGTCAGGGAAAAACTGTTTTTT; CDR3aa: CASSQVREKLFF; d_gene: -; j_gene: TRBJ1-4; v_gene: TRBV4-1; abundance: -
CDR3nt: TGTGCCAGCAGCACCAGGACTAGCGGGAGTTACAATGAGCAGTTCTTC; CDR3aa: CASSTRTSGSYNEQFF; d_gene: TRBD2; j_gene: TRBJ2-1; v_gene: TRBV13; abundance: -
CDR3nt: TGTGCCAGCAGTCCACCCAGCCAAGAGACCCAGTACTTC; CDR3aa: CASSPPSQETQYF; d_gene: -; j_gene: TRBJ2-5; v_gene: TRBV28; abundance: -
CDR3nt: TGTGCCACCAGCAGAGTTGGACTAGCGGGAAGGCGAGAGACCCAGTACTTC; CDR3aa: CATSRVGLAGRRETQYF; d_gene: TRBD2; j_gene: TRBJ2-5; v_gene: TRBV15; abundance: -
CDR3nt: TGTGCCAGCAGGGATCAAGGGAGCTACGAGCAGTACTTC; CDR3aa: CASRDQGSYEQYF; d_gene: -; j_gene: TRBJ2-7; v_gene: TRBV2; abundance: -
CDR3nt: TGTGCCTGGAGTGTACCCGGAACCGGGGAGCTGTTTTTT; CDR3aa: CAWSVPGTGELFF; d_gene: -; j_gene: TRBJ2-2; v_gene: TRBV30; abundance: -
CDR3nt: TGCGCCAGCAGCCAGGGACTAGCGGGACATAATGAGCAGTTCTTC; CDR3aa: CASSQGLAGHNEQFF; d_gene: TRBD2; j_gene: TRBJ2-1; v_gene: TRBV4-1; abundance: -
CDR3nt: TGTGCCAGCAGCGACGGACGAACTACTGGAAACACCATATATTTT; CDR3aa: CASSDGRTTGNTIYF; d_gene: -; j_gene: TRBJ1-3; v_gene: TRBV9; abundance: -
CDR3nt: TGTGCCAGCAGCGCCGGATTAGCGGAGAGCTCCTACGAGCAGTACTTC; CDR3aa: CASSAGLAESSYEQYF; d_gene: -; j_gene: TRBJ2-7; v_gene: TRBV9; abundance: once
CDR3nt: TGTGCCAGCAGTATACTAGCGGGATCGAACGAGCAGTACTTC; CDR3aa: CASSILAGSNEQYF; d_gene: TRBD2; j_gene: TRBJ2-7; v_gene: TRBV27; abundance: -
CDR3nt: TGTGCCAGCACCCAATGGCAGGGGGACTCAGATACGCAGTATTTT; CDR3aa: CASTQWQGDSDTQYF; d_gene: -; j_gene: TRBJ2-3; v_gene: TRBV27; abundance: -
CDR3nt: TGTGCCAGCAGAGAGGACAGGGCTGGACAGCCCCAGCATTTT; CDR3aa: CASREDRAGQPQHF; d_gene: TRBD1; j_gene: TRBJ1-5; v_gene: TRBV28; abundance: -
CDR3nt: TGTGCCAGCAGCCATACGGGGTCGGCTTTCTTT; CDR3aa: CASSHTGSAFF; d_gene: -; j_gene: TRBJ1-1; v_gene: TRBV5-6; abundance: -
CDR3nt: TGTGCCAGCAAGTACACCGGGACAGGGGTTTACGAGCAGTACTTC; CDR3aa: CASKYTGTGVYEQYF; d_gene: TRBD1; j_gene: TRBJ2-7; v_gene: TRBV27; abundance: -
CDR3nt: TGTGCCAGCAGCTTAGAGGGCAGGGCGGTCGAGCAGTACTTC; CDR3aa: CASSLEGRAVEQYF; d_gene: -; j_gene: TRBJ2-7; v_gene: TRBV7-8; abundance: -
CDR3nt: TGCGCCAGCAGCCAAGAACTAGCGTACGAGCAGTTCTTC; CDR3aa: CASSQELAYEQFF; d_gene: TRBD2; j_gene: TRBJ2-1; v_gene: TRBV4-1; abundance: -
CDR3nt: TGTGCCAGCAGCCCTCAGCTCTCTGGGGCCAACGTCCTGACTTTC; CDR3aa: CASSPQLSGANVLTF; d_gene: -; j_gene: TRBJ2-6; v_gene: TRBV11-1; abundance: -
CDR3nt: TGTGCCAGCAGCTTAGCAGGGGCCGGCTACGAGCAGTACTTC; CDR3aa: CASSLAGAGYEQYF; d_gene: -; j_gene: TRBJ2-7; v_gene: TRBV7-9; abundance: -
CDR3nt: TGTGCCAGCAGTTCAGGGGATACGCAGTATTTT; CDR3aa: CASSSGDTQYF; d_gene: -; j_gene: TRBJ2-3; v_gene: TRBV27; abundance: -
CDR3nt: TGTGCCACCAGCGAAATGGGCCTCGGACCGGGAGAGCAGTACTTC; CDR3aa: CATSEMGLGPGEQYF; d_gene: -; j_gene: TRBJ2-7; v_gene: TRBV15; abundance: -
CDR3nt: TGTGCCAGCAGCTTACAGGGCTGGGCCAACGTCCTGACTTTC; CDR3aa: CASSLQGWANVLTF; d_gene: -; j_gene: TRBJ2-6; v_gene: TRBV7-2; abundance: -
CDR3nt: TGTGCCAGCAGTTTCGGACAGGGACAGATCTACACCTTC; CDR3aa: CASSFGQGQIYTF; d_gene: TRBD1; j_gene: TRBJ1-2; v_gene: TRBV6-5; abundance: -
CDR3nt: TGTGCCACCAGACCCGACGGTGAGGGGGTGGCCACTGAAGCTTTCTTT; CDR3aa: CATRPDGEGVATEAFF; d_gene: -; j_gene: TRBJ1-1; v_gene: TRBV15; abundance: -
CDR3nt: TGTGCCAGCAGTTTACCGCCACACGGGCTCCAAGGGGAAAAACTGTTTTTT; CDR3aa: CASSLPPHGLQGEKLFF; d_gene: -; j_gene: TRBJ1-4; v_gene: TRBV28; abundance: -
CDR3nt: TGTGCCACCAGCGGCCGGGACATCCCTTACGAGCAGTACTTC; CDR3aa: CATSGRDIPYEQYF; d_gene: -; j_gene: TRBJ2-7; v_gene: TRBV15; abundance: once
CDR3nt: TGTGCCAGTAGTATAGATATAGCGGGAGGGCCCTCCAGCTCCTACAATGAGCAGTTCTTC; CDR3aa: CASSIDIAGGPSSSYNEQFF; d_gene: TRBD2; j_gene: TRBJ2-1; v_gene: TRBV19; abundance: -
CDR3nt: TGTGCCAGCATCCCAGGACAGGGGTGGGGCTACACCTTC; CDR3aa: CASIPGQGWGYTF; d_gene: TRBD1; j_gene: TRBJ1-2; v_gene: TRBV2; abundance: -
CDR3nt: TGTGCCAGCAGCTCCCAGGGGGAGGGGGCCTACAATGAGCAGTTCTTC; CDR3aa: CASSSQGEGAYNEQFF; d_gene: -; j_gene: TRBJ2-1; v_gene: TRBV7-9; abundance: -